This T cell receptor (beta chain) was obtained from a study of blood T cells in healthy people across ages. Next came a second PCR, run for about 7 to 12 cycles, which used a sample-barcoded 5' primer along with a J-beta primer mix. A single record per CDR3 protein comes from TCRdb applying MiXCR to the 5' RACE reads. This sample yields about 940,000 distinct CDR3 sequences, of which roughly 43% are seen a single time; roughly 13% belongs to the top ten. V lost 3 bases to trimming and J lost 5 bases, with 8 bases between them. The CDR3 is 14 residues long. The chain couples TRBV12-3 or TRBV12-4 to TRBJ1-6, with D uncertain. Material: blood. The sequence derives from a young man in good health. As DNA, the CDR3 is TGTGCCAGCAGTTTCGGGCAGAATAATTCACCCCTCCACTTT. Translation gives CASSFGQNNSPLHF.